The 14 T cell receptor beta chains presented below share a single source sample, sequenced in a study of blood T cell repertoires in COVID-19. Generated by immunoSEQ multiplex PCR, the TCRdb table keeps only in-frame clones and is missing some. The table has under 300,000 clones, around 86% seen once. Sequenced sample: peripheral blood. These receptors all stem from a woman aged 40 to 49 who had recovered from COVID-19.

This chain links TRBV6-6 with TRBJ2-5, with 13 nucleotides matching TRBD2. Trimming at V came to 6 bases and at J to 3 bases, leaving 4 bases not matched to a gene. The CDR3 is 15 amino acids. CDR1 and CDR2 from the germline V gene are MNHNY and SVGAGI (reference sequence). CDR3 residues: CASSTGLAGEETQYF. For the CDR3, the DNA is TGTGCCAGCAGCACCGGACTAGCGGGAGAAGAGACCCAGTACTTC.

The V and J genes are TRBV19 and TRBJ1-1; a weak D match, TRBD1 (5 bases). This CDR3 has 13 amino acids. V was trimmed by 8 bases and J by 4 bases, leaving 14 bases between them. Germline V lookup: CDR1 LNHDA, CDR2 SQIVND (reference sequence). Here the CDR3 reads CASGATGGTEAFF. The CDR3 coding sequence is TGTGCCAGTGGGGCCACCGGGGGCACTGAAGCTTTCTTT.

J is TRBJ2-3 and V is TRBV11-2; 7 bases align to TRBD2. This CDR3 comprises 15 residues. V lost 4 bases to trimming and J lost 0 bases; unmatched junction nucleotides: 4. Germline CDR1 reads SGHAT; CDR2 reads FQNNGV. The CDR3 is CASSSGSGSTDTQYF. The CDR3 coding sequence is TGTGCCAGCAGCTCGGGTAGCGGGAGCACAGATACGCAGTATTTT.

This clone was recorded once. CDR3 protein: CATSSLAGVPGELFF. For the CDR3, the DNA is TGTGCCACCAGTTCTTTAGCGGGAGTTCCCGGGGAGCTGTTTTTT. V usage is TRBV24-1 and J usage is TRBJ2-2; 9 nucleotides agree with TRBD2. The CDR3 loop spans 15 amino acids. V shed 6 bases, J shed 6 bases, and the junction held 7 bases outside the gene matches. Germline-derived CDR1 and CDR2 are KGHDR and SFDVKD.

The chain employs TRBV3-1 (or the pseudogene TRBV3-2) and TRBJ2-6, with 10 bases fitting TRBD2. Germline V gene sequence: CDR1 LGHDT, CDR2 YNNKEL (reference sequence). J gave up 1 base and V 4 bases, and 16 bases lay outside the gene matches. The CDR3 has 21 residues. The CDR3: CASSRPRGSGRHTSGANVLTF. The DNA of the CDR3 is TGTGCCAGCAGCCGACCCCGTGGTAGCGGGAGGCATACTTCTGGGGCCAACGTCCTGACTTTC.

This chain uses TRBV5-4 with TRBJ2-1; 12 positions match TRBD2. Unmatched junction bases numbered 5, after V lost 4 bases and J lost 3 bases. The CDR3 has 16 amino acids. Per germline, CDR1 SGHNT and CDR2 YYREEE (reference sequence). DNA for the CDR3: TGTGCCAGCAGCGGTTCTAGCGGGAGGGTCTACAATGAGCAGTTCTTC. Residues: CASSGSSGRVYNEQFF.

The V and J genes are TRBV9 and TRBJ2-1, with 7 positions matching TRBD2. CDR3 length equals 16 residues. Germline CDR1 SGDLS, CDR2 YYNGEE. Trimming took 3 bases from V and 3 from J; bases not matched to a gene: 9. The CDR3 loop is CASSAPGLAVYNEQFF. The CDR3, as DNA: TGTGCCAGCAGCGCCCCCGGGCTAGCGGTCTACAATGAGCAGTTCTTC.

The rearrangement uses TRBV9 and TRBJ2-1; D might be TRBD2 (5 bases). Deletions cut 6 bases from V and 7 bases from J, with 11 bases between. The CDR3 has 12 residues. The V gene's germline CDR1 is SGDLS and CDR2 YYNGEE. This CDR3 is CASMGVRNEQFF. The DNA for the CDR3 is TGTGCCAGCATGGGAGTACGGAATGAGCAGTTCTTC.

This chain uses TRBV7-2 with TRBJ2-3; 7 bases are a match to TRBD2. The CDR3 is made up of 17 amino acids. J lost 2 bases, V lost 1 base, and 9 bases had no gene match. Germline V gene lookup returns CDR1 SGHTA and CDR2 FQGNSA. The DNA of the CDR3 is TGTGCCAGCAGCTTAGATCGATCTAGCGGATACACAGATACGCAGTATTTT. Its protein is CASSLDRSSGYTDTQYF.

The V call is TRBV5-4, the J call TRBJ1-1; 7 bases are shared with TRBD1. The germline CDR1 and CDR2 sequences are SGHNT and YYREEE (reference sequence). The V gene end was trimmed by 4 bases and the J gene end by 4 bases; junction bases not matched to a gene: 10. The CDR3 runs to 15 residues. The CDR3 DNA follows: TGTGCCAGCAGCAGCGACAGGGTCGGGGTCACTGAAGCTTTCTTT. It specifies CASSSDRVGVTEAFF.

The chain couples TRBV7-9 to TRBJ1-4; D gene uncertain. The CDR3 is 14 residues long. Germline V CDR1 and CDR2: SEHNR, FQNEAQ (reference sequence). V was cut by 5 bases and J by 4 bases, with 11 bases left in between. CDR3 sequence: CASSLGGVNEKLFF. CDR3 nucleotide sequence: TGTGCCAGCAGCCTCGGCGGTGTTAATGAAAAACTGTTTTTT.

The chain links TRBV10-3 to TRBJ2-6; possibly TRBD1 for D (5 bases). Trimming left V 11 bases short and J 0 bases short, with 14 bases between. The CDR3 spans 15 residues. Germline values: CDR1 ENHRY, CDR2 SYGVKD. The CDR3: CAVGVLGSGANVLTF. The CDR3 bases are TGTGCCGTAGGGGTCCTGGGCTCTGGGGCCAACGTCCTGACTTTC.

The V call is TRBV3-1 (or the pseudogene TRBV3-2), the J call TRBJ2-1, with 15 nucleotides matching TRBD2. The V segment lost 4 bases and the J segment 7 bases; nucleotides outside the gene matches: 11. CDR1 and CDR2 from the germline V gene are LGHDT and YNNKEL (reference sequence). The CDR3 consists of 18 residues. CDR3 residues: CASSPGLAGGTSGNEQFF. Here the CDR3 DNA reads TGTGCCAGCAGCCCGGGACTAGCGGGAGGCACCTCGGGGAATGAGCAGTTCTTC.

The chain combines TRBV10-3 with TRBJ2-1, with TRBD2 identical over 10 bases. CDR1 ENHRY and CDR2 SYGVKD come from the germline V gene. The CDR3 sequence is 15 residues long. Trimming took 6 bases from V and 9 from J; bases not matched to a gene: 11. CDR3 amino acids: CAIRKTSGEAPEQFF. CDR3 sequence (DNA): TGTGCCATCAGAAAAACTAGCGGGGAGGCCCCTGAGCAGTTCTTC.